This TCR beta chain derives from a study of blood T cells in healthy people across ages. Study background: Capture via template switching afforded approximately one barcoded beta molecule per two T cells.

From germline, CDR1 is MNHEY and CDR2 SVGAGI. The CDR3 is 13 amino acids. Study-wide results and limits: Donor CMV infection status was unknown, possibly confounding age-related changes in expanded clonotypes.

Through a sample-barcoded 5' primer and a J-beta primer mix, a second PCR was run for roughly 7 to 12 cycles. A template-switch adaptor that had 12 random nucleotides put a tag on each cDNA molecule. TCRdb independently ran MiXCR on the 5' RACE reads; one entry per CDR3 protein. Among approximately 780,000 distinct CDR3 sequences, roughly 26% were seen once, and the ten largest hold approximately 2.9%. This clonotype was found a few times. Its antigen is unknown. Sequence at one end of the junction differs from germline and may be a read error. These data were likewise used in another study, on T cells of mothers and their children.

Sequencing input: blood. This clonotype was sampled from a boy aged 5-17 years in good health. The rearrangement joins TRBV6-5 to TRBJ1-5; tentatively, D is TRBD1 (6 bases). CDR3 region: CASSYSLQGPQHF. DNA of the CDR3: TGTGCCAGCAGTTACTCACTACAGGGCCCCCAGCACTTT.